This TCR beta chain emerged from a study of T cell responses to AZD1222 COVID-19 vaccine. A note on this clone: As yet, its antigen is unknown.

Germline trimming cut 0 bases from V and 4 bases from J; bases unmatched to any gene: 5. The germline CDR1 and CDR2 sequences are MNHEY and SVGAGI. This CDR3 has 15 amino acids. The study's findings and limits: In a largely white British group with more females than males, clonal diversity was possibly underestimated. The number of AZD1222 recipients seropositive at baseline was only five to seven. Following two doses of AZD1222, Spike-specific TCR breadth and depth rose.

Assay used: immunoSEQ multiplex PCR; TCRdb lists only in-frame clones, some missing. Here the sample spans more than 95,000 clones, 70% to 90% being singletons. The material was peripheral blood, obtained on day 0 of AZD1222 vaccination. V is TRBV6-5 and J is TRBJ2-7; TRBD1 aligns across 8 bases. The sequence was collected from an adult in good health. CDR3 sequence (DNA): TGTGCCAGCAGTTACTCGGACAGGGCCGGGTACGAGCAGTACTTC. It codes for CASSYSDRAGYEQYF.